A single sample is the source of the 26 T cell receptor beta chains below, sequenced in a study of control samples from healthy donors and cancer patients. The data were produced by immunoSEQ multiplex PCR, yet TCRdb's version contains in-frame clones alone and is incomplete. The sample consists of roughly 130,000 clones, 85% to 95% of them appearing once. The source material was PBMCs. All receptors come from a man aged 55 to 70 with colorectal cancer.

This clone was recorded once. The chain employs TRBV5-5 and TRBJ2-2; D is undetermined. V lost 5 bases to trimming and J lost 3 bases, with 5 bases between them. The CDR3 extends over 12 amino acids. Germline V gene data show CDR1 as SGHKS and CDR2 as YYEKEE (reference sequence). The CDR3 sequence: CASSTYTGELFF. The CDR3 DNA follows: TGTGCCAGCAGTACTTACACCGGGGAGCTGTTTTTT.

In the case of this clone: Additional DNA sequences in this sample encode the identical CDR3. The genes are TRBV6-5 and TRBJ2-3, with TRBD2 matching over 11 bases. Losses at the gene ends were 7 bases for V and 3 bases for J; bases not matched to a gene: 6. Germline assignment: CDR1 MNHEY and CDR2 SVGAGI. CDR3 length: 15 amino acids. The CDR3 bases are TGTGCCAGCACCCTAGCGGGGGGACGTACAGATACGCAGTATTTT. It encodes CASTLAGGRTDTQYF.

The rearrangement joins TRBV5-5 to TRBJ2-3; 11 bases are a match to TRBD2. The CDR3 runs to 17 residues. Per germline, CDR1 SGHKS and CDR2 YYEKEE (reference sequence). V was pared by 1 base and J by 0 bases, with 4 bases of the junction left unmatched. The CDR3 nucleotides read TGTGCCAGCAGCTTGAGGGGACTAGCGGATAGCACAGATACGCAGTATTTT. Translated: CASSLRGLADSTDTQYF.

CDR3 protein: CASILQGDQPQHF. CDR3 DNA: TGTGCCAGCATCTTACAGGGTGATCAGCCCCAGCATTTT. The chain combines TRBV6-6 with TRBJ1-5; a possible D gene is TRBD1 (6 bases). The ends were cut back, 7 bases at V and 5 bases at J, with 12 bases in the middle. The CDR3 covers 13 residues. CDR1 and CDR2 (germline): MNHNY, SVGAGI (reference sequence).

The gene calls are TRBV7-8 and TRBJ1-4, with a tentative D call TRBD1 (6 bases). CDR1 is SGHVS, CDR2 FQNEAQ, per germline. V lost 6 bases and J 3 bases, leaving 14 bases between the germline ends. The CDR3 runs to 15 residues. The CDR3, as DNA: TGTGCCAGCAGACCAACAGGGCGACCTAATGAAAAACTGTTTTTT. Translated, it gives CASRPTGRPNEKLFF.

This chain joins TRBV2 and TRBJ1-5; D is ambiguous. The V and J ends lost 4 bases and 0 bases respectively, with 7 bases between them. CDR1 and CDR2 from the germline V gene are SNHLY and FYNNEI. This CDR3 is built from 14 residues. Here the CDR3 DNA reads TGTGCCAGCAGTGCGGATAGTAGCAATCAGCCCCAGCATTTT. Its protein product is CASSADSSNQPQHF.

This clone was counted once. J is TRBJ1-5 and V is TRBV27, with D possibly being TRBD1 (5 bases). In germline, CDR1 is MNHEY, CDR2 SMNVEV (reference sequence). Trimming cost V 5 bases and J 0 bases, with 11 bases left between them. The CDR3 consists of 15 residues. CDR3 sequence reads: CASSLGTTSNQPQHF. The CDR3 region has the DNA TGTGCCAGCAGTCTCGGGACTACTAGCAATCAGCCCCAGCATTTT.

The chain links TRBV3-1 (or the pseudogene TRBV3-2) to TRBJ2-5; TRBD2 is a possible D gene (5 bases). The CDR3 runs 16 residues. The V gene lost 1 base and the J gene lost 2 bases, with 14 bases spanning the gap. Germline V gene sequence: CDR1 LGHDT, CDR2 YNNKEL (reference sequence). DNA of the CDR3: TGTGCCAGCAGCCAAGGGTTGGGAACGGGACAAGAGACCCAGTACTTC. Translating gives CASSQGLGTGQETQYF.

The CDR3 DNA follows: TGTGCCAGCAGTGAATTGGGGGGACAGGGACCCAACTATGGCTACACCTTC. Translated, it gives CASSELGGQGPNYGYTF. This chain connects TRBV25-1 to TRBJ1-2; 9 bases map to TRBD1. The germline gives CDR1 MGHDK, CDR2 SYGVNS. CDR3 length: 17 residues. After removal of 1 base from V and 2 bases from J, the junction contained 8 bases not matched to a gene.

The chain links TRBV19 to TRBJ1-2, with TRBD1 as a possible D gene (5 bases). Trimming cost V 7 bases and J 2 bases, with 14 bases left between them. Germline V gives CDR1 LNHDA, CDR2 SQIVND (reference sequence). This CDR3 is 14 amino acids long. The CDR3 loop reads CASTTQGVNYGYTF. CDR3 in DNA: TGTGCCAGTACAACTCAGGGAGTCAACTATGGCTACACCTTC. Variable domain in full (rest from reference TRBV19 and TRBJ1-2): DGGITQSPKYLFRKEGQNVTLSCEQNLNHDAMYWYRQDPGQGLRLIYYSQIVNDFQKGDIAEGYSVSREKKESFPLTVTSAQKNPTAFYLCASTTQGVNYGYTFGSGTRLTVV.

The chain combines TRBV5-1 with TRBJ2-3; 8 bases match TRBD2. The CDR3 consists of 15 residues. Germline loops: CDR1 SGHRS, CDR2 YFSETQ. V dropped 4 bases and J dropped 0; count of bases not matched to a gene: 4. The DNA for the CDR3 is TGCGCCAGCAGCCCCCGCGGGGGGAGCACAGATACGCAGTATTTT. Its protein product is CASSPRGGSTDTQYF.

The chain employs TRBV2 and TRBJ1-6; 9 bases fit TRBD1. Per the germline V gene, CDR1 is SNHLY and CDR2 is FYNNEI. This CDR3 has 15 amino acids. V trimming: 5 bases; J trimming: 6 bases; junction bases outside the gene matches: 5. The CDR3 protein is CASSSWGQGNSPLHF. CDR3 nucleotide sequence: TGTGCCAGCAGTTCCTGGGGACAGGGTAATTCACCCCTCCACTTT. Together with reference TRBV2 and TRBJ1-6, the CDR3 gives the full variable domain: EPEVTQTPSHQVTQMGQEVILRCVPISNHLYFYWYRQILGQKVEFLVSFYNNEISEKSEIFDDQFSVERPDGSNFTLKIRSTKLEDSAMYFCASSSWGQGNSPLHFGNGTRLTVT.

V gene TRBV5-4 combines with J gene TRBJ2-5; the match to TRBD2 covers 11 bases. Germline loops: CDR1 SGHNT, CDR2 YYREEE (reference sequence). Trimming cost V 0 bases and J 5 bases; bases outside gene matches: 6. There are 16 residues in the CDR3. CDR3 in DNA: TGTGCCAGCAGCTTGGTGGCTAGCGGGGGGCTGGAGACCCAGTACTTC. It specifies CASSLVASGGLETQYF.

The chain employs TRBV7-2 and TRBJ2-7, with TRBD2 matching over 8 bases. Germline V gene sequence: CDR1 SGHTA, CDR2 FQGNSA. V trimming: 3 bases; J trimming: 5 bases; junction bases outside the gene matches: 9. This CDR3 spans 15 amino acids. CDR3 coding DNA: TGTGCCAGCAGCTTCCGGGAGGGACAAGGCCACGAGCAGTACTTC. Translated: CASSFREGQGHEQYF.

The CDR3 DNA is TGTGCCAGCAGCCCCCGACAGGGGCGGAACAATCAGCCCCAGCATTTT. It translates to CASSPRQGRNNQPQHF. The J gene is TRBJ1-5, the V gene TRBV6-2 or TRBV6-3, with TRBD1 matching 8 bases. In germline, CDR1 is MNHEY, CDR2 SVGEGT. After removal of 6 bases from V and 3 bases from J, the junction contained 10 bases not matched to a gene. This CDR3 comprises 16 residues.

The CDR3 region has the DNA TGCGCCAGCAGCTTGGCCCCGGGACAGGCCTATGGCTACACCTTC. It yields the protein CASSLAPGQAYGYTF. The chain recombines TRBV5-1 with TRBJ1-2, with 8 nucleotides matching TRBD1. CDR1 is SGHRS, CDR2 YFSETQ, per germline. This CDR3 comprises 15 residues. J lost 4 bases, V lost 0 bases, and 5 bases had no gene match. Combining the CDR3 with reference TRBV5-1 and TRBJ1-2 gives the whole variable domain KAGVTQTPRYLIKTRGQQVTLSCSPISGHRSVSWYQQTPGQGLQFLFEYFSETQRNKGNFPGRFSGRQFSNSRSEMNVSTLELGDSALYLCASSLAPGQAYGYTFGSGTRLTVV.

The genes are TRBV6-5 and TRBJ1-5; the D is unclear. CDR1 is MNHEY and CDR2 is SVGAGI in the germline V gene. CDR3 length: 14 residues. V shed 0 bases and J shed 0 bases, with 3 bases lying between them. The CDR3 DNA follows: TGTGCCAGCAGTTACTCCATTAGCAATCAGCCCCAGCATTTT. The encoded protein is CASSYSISNQPQHF.

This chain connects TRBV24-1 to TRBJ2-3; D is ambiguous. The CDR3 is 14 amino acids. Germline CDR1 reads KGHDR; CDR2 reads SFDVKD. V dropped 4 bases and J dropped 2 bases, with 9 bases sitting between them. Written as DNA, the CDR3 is TGTGCCACCAGTGAAGGGCAGCCCACAGATACGCAGTATTTT. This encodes CATSEGQPTDTQYF.

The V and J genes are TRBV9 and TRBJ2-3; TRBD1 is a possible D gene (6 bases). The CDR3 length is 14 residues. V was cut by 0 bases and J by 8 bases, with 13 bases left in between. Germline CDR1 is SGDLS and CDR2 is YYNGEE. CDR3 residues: CASSVATGSGTQYF. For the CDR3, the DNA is TGTGCCAGCAGCGTAGCTACAGGGTCGGGTACGCAGTATTTT.

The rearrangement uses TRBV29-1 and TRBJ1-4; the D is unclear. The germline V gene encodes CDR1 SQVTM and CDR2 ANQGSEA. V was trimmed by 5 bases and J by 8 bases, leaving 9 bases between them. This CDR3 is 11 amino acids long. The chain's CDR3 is CSVPLDEKLFF. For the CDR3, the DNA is TGCAGCGTTCCCCTTGACGAAAAACTGTTTTTT.

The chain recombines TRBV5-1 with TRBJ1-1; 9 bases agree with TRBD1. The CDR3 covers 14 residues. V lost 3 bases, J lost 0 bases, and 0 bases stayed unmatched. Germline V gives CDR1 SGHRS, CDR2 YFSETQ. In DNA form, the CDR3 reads TGCGCCAGCAGCTGGGACAGGGTGAACACTGAAGCTTTCTTT. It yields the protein CASSWDRVNTEAFF.

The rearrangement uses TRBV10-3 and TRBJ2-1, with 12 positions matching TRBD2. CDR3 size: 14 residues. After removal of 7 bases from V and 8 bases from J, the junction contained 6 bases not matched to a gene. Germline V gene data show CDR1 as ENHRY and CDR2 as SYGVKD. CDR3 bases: TGTGCCATCACTCTGGGACTAGCGGGCTATGAGCAGTTCTTC. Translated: CAITLGLAGYEQFF.

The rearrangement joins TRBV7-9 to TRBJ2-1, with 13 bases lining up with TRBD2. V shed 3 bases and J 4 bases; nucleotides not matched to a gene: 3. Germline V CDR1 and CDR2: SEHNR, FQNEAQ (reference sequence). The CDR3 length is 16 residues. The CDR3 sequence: CASSFPGLAGYNEQFF. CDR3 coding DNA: TGTGCCAGCAGCTTCCCGGGACTAGCGGGGTACAATGAGCAGTTCTTC.

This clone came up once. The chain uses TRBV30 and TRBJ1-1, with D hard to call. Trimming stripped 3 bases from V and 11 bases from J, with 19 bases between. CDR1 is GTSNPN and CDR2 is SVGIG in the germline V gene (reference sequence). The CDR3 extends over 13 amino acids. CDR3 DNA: TGTGCCTGGAGCCTCGACGGAACTACAGACGCTTTCTTT. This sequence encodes CAWSLDGTTDAFF.

CDR3 nucleotide sequence: TGCAGCGCAGGAGACTCCTACGAGCAGTACTTC. Translated: CSAGDSYEQYF. The J gene is TRBJ2-7, the V gene TRBV29-1; D not certain. Germline CDR1 and CDR2: SQVTM and ANQGSEA. The CDR3 totals 11 residues. The V and J ends lost 7 bases and 0 bases respectively, with 7 bases between them.

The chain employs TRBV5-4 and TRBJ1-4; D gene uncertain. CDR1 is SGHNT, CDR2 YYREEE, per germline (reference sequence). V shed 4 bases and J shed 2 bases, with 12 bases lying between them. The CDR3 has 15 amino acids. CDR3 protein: CASSPNAATNEKLFF. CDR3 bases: TGTGCCAGCAGCCCGAACGCAGCGACTAATGAAAAACTGTTTTTT.